The 28 T cell receptor beta chains below were found in one sample sequenced in a study of molecular identifiers for immune sequencing clone quantification. TCRdb re-called the PCR reads with MiXCR, one entry per CDR3 protein. The table records approximately 500,000 distinct CDR3 sequences, 20% to 25% of them present only once. Sequencing was carried out using naive CD8+ T cells from blood, with Jurkat cell RNA spiked in. Described subset: FACS-sorted CD8+CD4-CCR7+CD45RA+ naive T cells. The receptors were gathered from a human donor in good health. Some libraries in this study had Jurkat cell RNA spiked in.

This chain links TRBV7-9 with TRBJ2-7; tentative D call: TRBD2 (6 bases). The CDR3 totals 16 residues. Germline V gene lookup returns CDR1 SEHNR and CDR2 FQNEAQ (reference sequence). The V end lost 5 bases, the J end lost 1 base, and 18 bases lay between the germline ends. The CDR3: CASSPPGRGGSYEQYF. As DNA, the CDR3 is TGTGCCAGCAGCCCTCCAGGGCGGGGTGGTTCCTACGAGCAGTACTTC. The variable domain in full, with the rest retrieved from reference TRBV7-9 and TRBJ2-7, is DTGVSQNPRHKITKRGQNVTFRCDPISEHNRLYWYRQTLGQGPEFLTYFQNEAQLEKSRLLSDRFSAERPKGSFSTLEIQRTEQGDSAMYLCASSPPGRGGSYEQYFGPGTRLTVT.

Points on this clonotype: The junction departs from the called germline gene at one end, perhaps through a read error. The rearrangement joins TRBV5-3 to TRBJ2-3; maybe TRBD1 (5 bases). TRBV5-3 is an ORF; its function is uncertain. This CDR3 region has 16 residues. CDR3 in amino acids: CASSSRTRPGTDTQYF. The CDR3 DNA is TGTGCCAGCAGCTCCAGGACAAGACCGGGCACAGATACGCAGTATTTT.

This clonotype occurred many times. The chain employs TRBV15 and TRBJ2-3; D gene uncertain. The germline CDR1 and CDR2 sequences are LNHNV and YYDKDF (reference sequence). The V end was cut by 0 bases, the J end by 2 bases, with 24 bases between. CDR3 length: 20 residues. The CDR3 DNA reads TGTGCCACCAGCAGAGATGATTCGCGGTTTATAGGTTTGTCCACAGATACGCAGTATTTT. The encoded protein is CATSRDDSRFIGLSTDTQYF. The full variable domain, in which reference TRBV15 and TRBJ2-3 provide the parts outside the CDR3, is DAMVIQNPRYQVTQFGKPVTLSCSQTLNHNVMYWYQQKSSQAPKLLFHYYDKDFNNEADTPDNFQSRRPNTSFCFLDIRSPGLGDTAMYLCATSRDDSRFIGLSTDTQYFGPGTRLTVL.

This clonotype appeared many times. The CDR3 DNA reads as TGTGCCAGCAGCATCCGGGACAACCTCTACGAGCAGTACTTC. Translated: CASSIRDNLYEQYF. The chain combines TRBV13 with TRBJ2-7; maybe TRBD1 (6 bases). This CDR3 is built from 14 residues. Germline V gene data show CDR1 as PRHDT and CDR2 as FYEKMQ (reference sequence). V shed 5 bases and J shed 3 bases, with 14 bases lying between them.

This clonotype was seen repeatedly, ten times or more. This chain uses TRBV6-5 with TRBJ2-7; D possibly uses TRBD1 or TRBD2 (5 bases each). Germline CDR1 MNHEY, CDR2 SVGAGI. CDR3 length: 14 amino acids. V dropped 2 bases and J dropped 2 bases, with 10 bases sitting between them. The CDR3 DNA follows: TGTGCCAGCAGTTACCTGGGGGAGACCTACGAGCAGTACTTC. This codes for CASSYLGETYEQYF.

On this clonotype: A much larger clone differs from this one at a single base, so this may be a read error. The rearrangement links TRBV7-9 to TRBJ2-7, with 7 bases identical to TRBD2. V was clipped by 6 bases and J by 4 bases; unmatched bases: 6. CDR3 size: 13 residues. Germline assignment: CDR1 SEHNR and CDR2 FQNEAQ (reference sequence). The CDR3 reads CASSGLAEYEQYF. For the CDR3, the DNA is TGTGCCAGCAGTGGTCTAGCGGAGTACGAGCAGTACTTC. Full variable domain (missing parts from reference TRBV7-9 and TRBJ2-7): DTGVSQNPRHKITKRGQNVTFRCDPISEHNRLYWYRQTLGQGPEFLTYFQNEAQLEKSRLLSDRFSAERPKGSFSTLEIQRTEQGDSAMYLCASSGLAEYEQYFGPGTRLTVT.

The V gene is TRBV29-1, the J gene TRBJ2-7; D is unclear. V was cut by 5 bases and J by 4 bases, with 15 bases left in between. The CDR3 totals 13 residues. Germline V lookup: CDR1 SQVTM, CDR2 ANQGSEA. The CDR3 region has the DNA TGCAGCGTTAAGGGCGCGTGGGCGTACGAGCAGTACTTC. It encodes CSVKGAWAYEQYF.

The chain couples TRBV7-3 to TRBJ2-3, with 10 bases lining up with TRBD2. CDR3 length equals 17 residues. CDR1 is SGHTA, CDR2 FQGTGA, per germline. V was pared by 5 bases and J by 2 bases, with 10 bases of the junction left unmatched. CDR3 amino acids: CASSPGPAGGTTDTQYF. The DNA for the CDR3 is TGTGCCAGCAGCCCCGGGCCAGCGGGAGGGACCACAGATACGCAGTATTTT.

This clonotype turned up a few times. The chain employs TRBV12-3 or TRBV12-4 and TRBJ1-5; tentatively, D is TRBD1 (5 bases). The CDR3 runs 16 residues. V lost 2 bases and J 3 bases, leaving 14 bases between the germline ends. The CDR3 sequence is CASSLFADSFNQPQHF. The CDR3 region has the DNA TGTGCCAGCAGTTTATTCGCAGACAGCTTCAATCAGCCCCAGCATTTT.

This clonotype was detected a few times. This chain joins TRBV29-1 and TRBJ2-7, with 8 bases fitting TRBD1. The junction had 10 bases not matched to a gene; V was cut back by 6 bases and J by 0 bases. The CDR3 sequence is 15 residues long. Germline V lookup: CDR1 SQVTM, CDR2 ANQGSEA. In nucleotides, the CDR3 is TGCAGCGTCCGATTGGACAGGGTAGTCTCCTACGAGCAGTACTTC. It specifies CSVRLDRVVSYEQYF.

This clonotype has just a few counts. This chain connects TRBV21-1 to TRBJ2-7; the D segment call TRBD1 is taken from the table without a DNA check. TRBV21-1 is a documented pseudogene. The CDR3 spans 13 residues. The CDR3 is CATGTDKPYEQYF. In DNA, the CDR3 is TGTGCCACCGGGACAGACAAGCCCTACGAGCAGTACTTC.

This clonotype was observed a handful of times. The chain is built from TRBV30 and TRBJ1-5; D remains unclear. The V and J ends lost 0 bases and 6 bases respectively, with 6 bases between them. CDR3 length: 12 amino acids. The germline V gene has CDR1 GTSNPN and CDR2 SVGIG (reference sequence). The CDR3, as DNA: TGTGCCTGGAGTGTATTCGGTCAGCCCCAGCATTTT. Its protein is CAWSVFGQPQHF.

This clonotype was observed many times. The chain combines TRBV12-3 or TRBV12-4 with TRBJ1-4, with a possible D match to TRBD1 (5 bases). The V end was cut by 4 bases, the J end by 0 bases, with 21 bases between. This CDR3 has 19 residues. Here the CDR3 DNA reads TGTGCCAGCAGTTCATTACCGGGGACGGACGTTGCAACTAATGAAAAACTGTTTTTT. It encodes CASSSLPGTDVATNEKLFF.

The chain joins TRBV10-3 to TRBJ1-2, with 7 nucleotides matching TRBD1. V shed 0 bases and J 0 bases; nucleotides not matched to a gene: 7. The V gene's germline CDR1 is ENHRY and CDR2 SYGVKD. CDR3 size: 17 residues. The CDR3 loop reads CAISESRAGTANYGYTF. In DNA, the CDR3 is TGTGCCATCAGTGAGTCTAGGGCCGGGACAGCTAACTATGGCTACACCTTC.

In regard to this clonotype: A read error is possible here, since a much larger clone lies one base away. This rearrangement joins TRBV30 to TRBJ2-6; D possibly uses TRBD1 or TRBD2 (5 bases each). V was clipped by 0 bases and J by 0 bases, with 15 bases between them. CDR1 is GTSNPN, CDR2 SVGIG, per germline (reference sequence). CDR3 size: 18 residues. The CDR3 is CAWSVACWDVSGANVLTF. DNA of the CDR3: TGTGCCTGGAGTGTTGCCTGCTGGGACGTCTCTGGGGCCAACGTCCTGACTTTC.

This clonotype has ten or more counts. J is TRBJ1-3 and V is TRBV4-3; D uncertain. The germline CDR1 and CDR2 sequences are LGHNA and YSLEER. V gave up 4 bases and J gave up 0 bases, with 7 bases separating them. The CDR3 has 14 amino acids. The CDR3 DNA is TGCGCCAGCAGCCCGGGTCCCTCTGGAAACACCATATATTTT. Its protein is CASSPGPSGNTIYF.

This clonotype was recorded many times. The chain is built from TRBV27 and TRBJ2-7; D assignment may be TRBD1 or TRBD2 (5 bases each). This CDR3 contains 14 residues. Germline loops: CDR1 MNHEY, CDR2 SMNVEV (reference sequence). Trimming cost V 2 bases and J 7 bases, with 15 bases left between them. The CDR3 region has the DNA TGTGCCAGCAGTTTAGGGCAGGGTACGGGAGAGCAGTACTTC. Translating it yields CASSLGQGTGEQYF.

This clonotype appeared a few times. The chain employs TRBV15 and TRBJ1-3, with D possibly being TRBD1 (5 bases). This CDR3 contains 13 residues. Germline assignment: CDR1 LNHNV and CDR2 YYDKDF (reference sequence). V was shortened by 5 bases and J by 8 bases, with 13 bases between the two germline ends. CDR3 in amino acids: CATSVSRADTIYF. The CDR3, as DNA: TGTGCCACCAGCGTCAGCAGGGCGGACACCATATATTTT.

The chain joins TRBV12-3 or TRBV12-4 to TRBJ2-2; D is unclear. The CDR3 is made up of 15 amino acids. Trimming took off 2 bases at V and 0 bases at J, with 7 bases between the two ends. The DNA for the CDR3 is TGTGCCAGCAGTTTACGGCCAGCGAACACCGGGGAGCTGTTTTTT. It translates to CASSLRPANTGELFF.

This clonotype has just a few counts. The chain uses TRBV28 and TRBJ1-2; D call uncertain. CDR1 is MDHEN, CDR2 SYDVKM, per germline. The CDR3 is 12 amino acids. Trimming left V 6 bases short and J 5 bases short, with 10 bases between. The CDR3 region is CASRGSLYGYTF. The CDR3 coding sequence is TGTGCCAGCAGGGGGTCTCTTTATGGCTACACCTTC.

This clonotype was observed a handful of times. The DNA for the CDR3 is TGTGCCAGCAGTCCAGGGACTTTTAATTCACCCCTCCACTTT. It is translated as CASSPGTFNSPLHF. The chain uses TRBV12-3 or TRBV12-4 and TRBJ1-6, with D possibly TRBD1 on 5 matching bases. Trimming removed 5 bases from V and 6 bases from J, with 11 bases in between. This CDR3 is built from 14 residues.

This clonotype turned up a few times. V and J are TRBV19 and TRBJ1-2; TRBD1 matches 8 bases. The germline gives CDR1 LNHDA, CDR2 SQIVND (reference sequence). This CDR3 spans 14 amino acids. With V trimmed by 6 bases and J by 7 bases, 10 bases remained unmatched. The CDR3 sequence is CASRSPGGSIGYTF. Here the CDR3 DNA reads TGTGCCAGTAGGTCCCCAGGGGGCTCGATTGGCTACACCTTC.

The rearrangement uses TRBV30 and TRBJ2-7, with 7 bases matching TRBD1. The CDR3 has 13 amino acids. The junction had 3 bases not matched to a gene; V was cut back by 2 bases and J by 2 bases. Germline lookup yields CDR1 GTSNPN and CDR2 SVGIG (reference sequence). This CDR3 reads CAWSQGGPYEQYF. The CDR3 nucleotides read TGTGCCTGGAGTCAAGGGGGCCCCTACGAGCAGTACTTC.

This clonotype was counted many times. The genes are TRBV27 and TRBJ2-7, with D unresolved. The germline V and J ends were trimmed by 3 bases and 4 bases, with 13 bases remaining between them. The germline V gene has CDR1 MNHEY and CDR2 SMNVEV (reference sequence). The CDR3 covers 14 residues. CDR3 sequence: CASSLSGPNYEQYF. The CDR3 nucleotides are TGTGCCAGCAGTTTGTCCGGACCCAATTACGAGCAGTACTTC.

This clonotype was observed many times. The genes are TRBV27 and TRBJ1-3; no clear D gene. The germline V gene has CDR1 MNHEY and CDR2 SMNVEV (reference sequence). The CDR3 is made up of 15 amino acids. Trimming pared 4 bases from V and 0 bases from J, leaving 10 bases between. The CDR3 spells CASSSVGYSGNTIYF. The DNA of the CDR3 is TGTGCCAGCAGTTCAGTCGGTTACTCTGGAAACACCATATATTTT.

J is TRBJ2-2 and V is TRBV27; TRBD1 is a possible D gene (5 bases). CDR1 and CDR2 from the germline V gene are MNHEY and SMNVEV (reference sequence). V was clipped by 0 bases and J by 6 bases, with 14 bases between them. This CDR3 has 16 residues. The CDR3 nucleotides read TGTGCCAGCAGTTTATCCGTGATAGGACATCCCGGGGAGCTGTTTTTT. Translation: CASSLSVIGHPGELFF.

On this clonotype itself: A much larger clone differs by one base, so this may be a read error. The V and J genes are TRBV14 and TRBJ2-7; 11 bases are a match to TRBD2. Germline CDR1 reads SGHDN; CDR2 reads FVKESK. The CDR3 loop spans 15 amino acids. V was pared by 5 bases and J by 5 bases, with 8 bases of the junction left unmatched. The CDR3 region is CASSALAGGPHEQYF. The CDR3 DNA follows: TGTGCCAGCAGCGCGTTAGCGGGGGGGCCCCACGAGCAGTACTTC. Complete variable domain (other parts from reference TRBV14 and TRBJ2-7): EAGVTQFPSHSVIEKGQTVTLRCDPISGHDNLYWYRRVMGKEIKFLLHFVKESKQDESGMPNNRFLAERTGGTYSTLKVQPAELEDSGVYFCASSALAGGPHEQYFGPGTRLTVT.

The chain uses TRBV2 and TRBJ1-2, with D maybe TRBD1 (5 bases). Germline CDR1 SNHLY, CDR2 FYNNEI. Trimming cost V 1 base and J 4 bases, with 7 bases left between them. This CDR3 is built from 13 residues. The CDR3 DNA is TGTGCCAGCAGTGAAGGGACACCCTATGGCTACACCTTC. Translating gives CASSEGTPYGYTF.